Following are 17 T cell receptor beta chains from one sample sequenced in a study of CD8+ T cells in alopecia areata. The treatment was: oral pan-JAK inhibitor, 5-10 mg twice daily. Extracted from the samples, RNA was reverse transcribed into cDNA to serve as the sequencing template. Assay: immunoSEQ multiplex PCR; the TCRdb copy retains only in-frame clones and omits some. The sample yields about 180,000 clones, about 61% seen once. The starting material was CD4+ T cells sorted from blood, obtained between weeks 55 and 65, from a patient treated with tofacitinib. All receptors derive from a human donor with alopecia areata.

The chain combines TRBV6-5 with TRBJ1-5, with 8 bases that match TRBD1. The germline V gene encodes CDR1 MNHEY and CDR2 SVGAGI. The CDR3 length is 15 residues. Losses at the gene ends were 10 bases for V and 3 bases for J; bases not matched to a gene: 11. CDR3 bases: TGTGCCACCCTAACGGACAGGGTACCCAATCAGCCCCAGCATTTT. It encodes CATLTDRVPNQPQHF.

The chain has TRBV30 and TRBJ2-3; 7 bases match TRBD2. Germline lookup yields CDR1 GTSNPN and CDR2 SVGIG (reference sequence). This CDR3 is built from 12 residues. J lost 5 bases, V lost 5 bases, and 4 bases had no gene match. The chain's CDR3 is CAWQAGEDTQYF. CDR3 in DNA: TGTGCCTGGCAGGCGGGGGAAGATACGCAGTATTTT.

The V call is TRBV5-1, the J call TRBJ2-7; D call uncertain. CDR3 size: 13 residues. V gave up 4 bases and J gave up 4 bases, with 12 bases separating them. Germline CDR1 is SGHRS and CDR2 is YFSETQ. The CDR3 here is CASSLPSSYEQYF. CDR3 nucleotide sequence: TGCGCCAGCAGCCTACCGAGCAGTTACGAGCAGTACTTC.

This clone has only a few counts. This chain uses TRBV29-1 with TRBJ2-3; tentatively, D is TRBD2 (7 bases). The CDR3 is 13 residues long. Germline-derived CDR1 and CDR2 are SQVTM and ANQGSEA. The ends were cut back, 6 bases at V and 3 bases at J, with 13 bases in the middle. In DNA, the CDR3 is TGCAGCGTCCGGCGGGGGCTGACAGATACGCAGTATTTT. Its translation: CSVRRGLTDTQYF.

In its sample, this clone was seen a few times. This chain connects TRBV29-1 to TRBJ1-1, with D uncertain. From germline, CDR1 is SQVTM and CDR2 ANQGSEA. The CDR3 extends over 15 amino acids. Trimming took off 7 bases at V and 1 base at J, with 19 bases between the two ends. The CDR3 nucleotides are TGCAGCGCCGTAGAAGACACCGGACGGAACACTGAAGCTTTCTTT. Its translation: CSAVEDTGRNTEAFF.

This clone showed up just a few times. The gene calls are TRBV23-1 and TRBJ1-5; D remains unclear. TRBV23-1 is designated an ORF whose function remains uncertain. The CDR3 is made up of 12 amino acids. The germline V and J ends were trimmed by 10 bases and 7 bases, with 14 bases remaining between them. CDR3 sequence reads: CANPPGRQPQHF. As DNA, the CDR3 is TGCGCCAACCCGCCCGGCAGGCAGCCCCAGCATTTT.

The chain recombines TRBV5-1 with TRBJ2-1; D is tentatively TRBD1 or TRBD2 (5 bases each). The CDR3 contains 16 residues. V lost 1 base and J 8 bases, leaving 19 bases between the germline ends. Germline lookup yields CDR1 SGHRS and CDR2 YFSETQ. Here the CDR3 DNA reads TGCGCCAGCAGCTTGAGTCGGGACCGCCCCTTGGATGAGCAGTTCTTC. It encodes CASSLSRDRPLDEQFF.

The chain combines TRBV7-8 with TRBJ2-7, with TRBD1 as a possible D gene (8 bases). V was clipped by 5 bases and J by 7 bases, with 18 bases between them. The length of the CDR3 is 14 residues. The germline gives CDR1 SGHVS, CDR2 FQNEAQ. This chain's CDR3 is CASSARQGREEQYF. In DNA, the CDR3 is TGTGCCAGCAGCGCCAGACAGGGGAGGGAAGAGCAGTACTTC.

The chain couples TRBV4-1 to TRBJ1-1, with D possibly TRBD1 on 5 matching bases. The CDR3 length is 17 residues. The germline V gene has CDR1 MGHRA and CDR2 YSYEKL. The V and J ends lost 4 bases and 6 bases respectively, with 24 bases between them. The CDR3 is CASSRTGGGDVKAEAFF. The CDR3 DNA reads TGCGCCAGCAGCCGTACGGGGGGTGGGGACGTGAAGGCTGAAGCTTTCTTT.

In this sample, this clone turned up a few times. The chain couples TRBV7-2 to TRBJ2-7; 12 nucleotides agree with TRBD1. The CDR3 is 14 amino acids. With 6 bases clipped from V and 7 bases from J, the junction kept 7 bases outside the gene matches. CDR1 is SGHTA and CDR2 is FQGNSA in the germline V gene. The CDR3 loop reads CASSQGQGAREQYF. The CDR3 DNA reads as TGTGCCAGCAGTCAGGGACAGGGGGCGAGAGAGCAGTACTTC.

The gene calls are TRBV5-1 and TRBJ2-1; 9 bases fit TRBD2. Germline CDR1 is SGHRS and CDR2 is YFSETQ. V gave up 3 bases and J gave up 5 bases; unmatched junction bases: 3. The CDR3 sequence is 14 residues long. The CDR3 DNA sequence: TGCGCCAGCAGCTATCTAGCGGGGAACAATGAGCAGTTCTTC. Its protein is CASSYLAGNNEQFF.

V and J are TRBV6-6 and TRBJ1-1; D is unresolved. The CDR3 length is 11 residues. The germline V gene has CDR1 MNHNY and CDR2 SVGAGI (reference sequence). With 4 bases removed from V and 14 bases from J, the gap between germline ends came to 14 bases. The CDR3 sequence: CASSSLKGGFF. The CDR3 DNA reads as TGTGCCAGCAGTTCTCTCAAGGGTGGCTTCTTT.

This clone has more than one count but fewer than ten. V gene TRBV29-1 combines with J gene TRBJ2-1, with 12 positions matching TRBD2. Germline lookup yields CDR1 SQVTM and CDR2 ANQGSEA. This CDR3 has 16 amino acids. V trimming: 2 bases; J trimming: 4 bases; junction bases outside the gene matches: 6. CDR3 sequence (DNA): TGCAGCGTTGAATGGCCTACTAGCGGGGGGTACAATGAGCAGTTCTTC. Protein: CSVEWPTSGGYNEQFF.

The chain employs TRBV30 and TRBJ2-7; maybe TRBD2 (6 bases). The CDR3 covers 11 residues. With 5 bases removed from V and 7 bases from J, the gap between germline ends came to 12 bases. Germline assignment: CDR1 GTSNPN and CDR2 SVGIG (reference sequence). CDR3: CAWGRAGEQYF. Here the CDR3 DNA reads TGTGCCTGGGGCCGCGCGGGAGAGCAGTACTTC. The variable domain in full, completed from reference TRBV30 and TRBJ2-7, reads SQTIHQWPATLVQPVGSPLSLECTVEGTSNPNLYWYRQAAGRGLQLLFYSVGIGQISSEVPQNLSASRPQDRQFILSSKKLLLSDSGFYLCAWGRAGEQYFGPGTRLTVT.

The chain is built from TRBV4-1 and TRBJ1-2; 9 bases map to TRBD1. The CDR3 runs 15 residues. Trimming cost V 2 bases and J 9 bases; bases outside gene matches: 10. The germline gives CDR1 MGHRA, CDR2 YSYEKL. The DNA of the CDR3 is TGCGCCAGCAGCCAATGGTCACAGGGGGCGCAGAGCTACACCTTC. It encodes CASSQWSQGAQSYTF.

The chain uses TRBV6-1 and TRBJ2-5, with a possible D match to TRBD2 (7 bases). V gave up 2 bases and J gave up 1 base, with 11 bases separating them. The CDR3 is made up of 15 amino acids. Germline lookup yields CDR1 MNHNS and CDR2 SASEGT. The CDR3: CASSERGARQETQYF. The CDR3 DNA follows: TGTGCCAGCAGTGAACGGGGGGCTCGCCAAGAGACCCAGTACTTC.

The V call is TRBV9, the J call TRBJ2-5, with 13 bases identical to TRBD2. The CDR3 consists of 15 residues. V shed 4 bases, J shed 5 bases, and the junction held 5 bases outside the gene matches. Germline V gene data show CDR1 as SGDLS and CDR2 as YYNGEE. The CDR3 spells CASSSLAGGMETQYF. DNA of the CDR3: TGTGCCAGCAGCTCACTAGCGGGGGGGATGGAGACCCAGTACTTC.